This T cell receptor beta chain was retrieved from a study of T-cell memory formation after mild COVID-19. TCRdb used MiXCR to reprocess the 5' RACE reads, holding one entry per CDR3 protein. Found here are a few hundred thousand distinct CDR3 sequences, 8% to 10% of them singletons; the top ten hold 22%. The sample taken for sequencing was PBMCs or a T cell subset sorted from them (not recorded which). This receptor was taken from a man younger than 30 who had mild COVID-19 (a few samples of this study predate the infection). Cell type and time point are not known.

The CDR3 spells CAWSRVDQPQHF. DNA for the CDR3: TGTGCCTGGAGTAGGGTGGATCAGCCCCAGCATTTT. The chain uses TRBV30 and TRBJ1-5; D ambiguous. The CDR3 has 12 amino acids. The V gene lost 2 bases and the J gene lost 5 bases, with 7 bases spanning the gap. Germline CDR1 is GTSNPN and CDR2 is SVGIG (reference sequence).